Following are 13 T cell receptor beta chains from one sample sequenced in a study of Ad26.COV2.S vaccination and SARS-CoV-2 variants. Profiling relied on immunoSEQ multiplex PCR, and the TCRdb table lists in-frame clones only, not all of them. In the table there are 400,000 to 500,000 clones, 85% to 90% of which are singletons. Treatment described: around 19 received Ad26.COV2.S at low or high dose, single or two shots; about 5 received placebo; per-sample allocation not given. Samples analyzed were those drawn on day 63 after the first vaccine or placebo injection. This specimen consisted of peripheral blood, obtained in a trial of Ad26.COV2.S vaccine versus placebo. The receptors shown here come from a person aged 18 to 65 who received the Ad26.COV2.S COVID-19 vaccine or a placebo.

V usage is TRBV7-2 and J usage is TRBJ2-7, with D possibly matching TRBD2 (5 bases). The CDR3 has 17 amino acids. The V end lost 0 bases, the J end lost 2 bases, and 17 bases lay between the germline ends. Germline V gives CDR1 SGHTA, CDR2 FQGNSA. CDR3 region: CASSLAPALTRTYEQYF. CDR3 nucleotides: TGTGCCAGCAGCTTAGCCCCAGCCCTAACTAGAACCTACGAGCAGTACTTC.

The chain carries TRBV28 and TRBJ2-7, with 7 bases aligning to TRBD1. The germline CDR1 and CDR2 sequences are MDHEN and SYDVKM. CDR3 length: 15 residues. Trimming cost V 6 bases and J 6 bases; bases outside gene matches: 14. The CDR3 bases are TGTGCCAGCAGCCCCAGGACAGGTGTATTGGCCGAGCAGTACTTC. It is translated as CASSPRTGVLAEQYF.

V usage is TRBV9 and J usage is TRBJ1-4, with 7 bases matching TRBD1. Germline V gene lookup returns CDR1 SGDLS and CDR2 YYNGEE. The CDR3 is 16 amino acids. J was trimmed by 0 bases and V by 7 bases; bases with no gene match: 9. The CDR3 bases are TGTGCCAGCTCGAGACAGGGAGATGCAACTAATGAAAAACTGTTTTTT. Translating gives CASSRQGDATNEKLFF.

This clone appeared a single time. The rearrangement links TRBV5-5 to TRBJ2-2, with TRBD1 matching 9 bases. The V segment lost 4 bases and the J segment 6 bases; nucleotides outside the gene matches: 10. Germline V gene data show CDR1 as SGHKS and CDR2 as YYEKEE (reference sequence). The CDR3 is 16 residues long. CDR3 residues: CASSEYTGGLAGELFF. The CDR3 DNA is TGTGCCAGCAGCGAGTACACAGGGGGCCTGGCCGGGGAGCTGTTTTTT.

V usage is TRBV11-2 and J usage is TRBJ2-1; unclear D gene. The germline V gene encodes CDR1 SGHAT and CDR2 FQNNGV. Trimming took 4 bases from V and 0 from J, leaving 13 bases between them. There are 16 residues in the CDR3. CDR3 DNA: TGTGCCAGCAGCTCCTTTACAGCGAGCTCCTACAATGAGCAGTTCTTC. Its protein product is CASSSFTASSYNEQFF.

V is TRBV4-3 and J is TRBJ2-2, with D possibly TRBD1 on 5 matching bases. The V end lost 4 bases, the J end lost 0 bases, and 15 bases lay between the germline ends. The CDR3 is 17 amino acids. Germline CDR1 and CDR2: LGHNA and YSLEER. The DNA of the CDR3 is TGCGCCAGCAGCCCCCAGGTGCAGGGCCCGAACACCGGGGAGCTGTTTTTT. Protein: CASSPQVQGPNTGELFF.

The V call is TRBV6-2 or TRBV6-3, the J call TRBJ1-1, with 7 bases matching TRBD1. Germline CDR1 MNHEY, CDR2 SVGEGT. Trimming at V came to 4 bases and at J to 8 bases, leaving 7 bases not matched to a gene. This CDR3 is built from 13 residues. CDR3 in amino acids: CASSFTGVSEAFF. The CDR3, as DNA: TGTGCCAGCAGTTTCACAGGGGTCTCGGAAGCTTTCTTT.

The J gene is TRBJ2-2, the V gene TRBV6-2 or TRBV6-3, with D tentatively TRBD1 (6 bases). Germline V gene lookup returns CDR1 MNHEY and CDR2 SVGEGT. Trimming removed 0 bases from V and 5 bases from J, with 13 bases in between. The CDR3 length is 16 residues. The CDR3 DNA reads as TGTGCCAGCAGTTACTCTAGGTCAGGGGTAACCGGGGAGCTGTTTTTT. This gives the protein CASSYSRSGVTGELFF.

The chain is built from TRBV3-1 (or the pseudogene TRBV3-2) and TRBJ2-5; the match to TRBD2 covers 10 bases. The V segment lost 0 bases and the J segment 2 bases; nucleotides outside the gene matches: 12. Per germline, CDR1 LGHDT and CDR2 YNNKEL (reference sequence). CDR3 length: 19 residues. The CDR3 DNA follows: TGTGCCAGCAGCCAAGACCCTAGCGGGGGCCATAGGGTGCAAGAGACCCAGTACTTC. The encoded protein is CASSQDPSGGHRVQETQYF.

J is TRBJ2-5 and V is TRBV30; D uncertain. V lost 0 bases to trimming and J lost 0 bases, with 5 bases between them. Germline V gives CDR1 GTSNPN, CDR2 SVGIG (reference sequence). The CDR3 sequence is 13 residues long. The CDR3 DNA sequence: TGTGCCTGGAGTGTGGGTCACCAAGAGACCCAGTACTTC. Amino acid sequence: CAWSVGHQETQYF. Full variable domain (remainder filled in from reference TRBV30 and TRBJ2-5): SQTIHQWPATLVQPVGSPLSLECTVEGTSNPNLYWYRQAAGRGLQLLFYSVGIGQISSEVPQNLSASRPQDRQFILSSKKLLLSDSGFYLCAWSVGHQETQYFGPGTRLLVL.

The chain is built from TRBV24-1 and TRBJ2-5; TRBD2 matches at 7 bases. With V trimmed by 9 bases and J by 3 bases, 9 bases remained unmatched. This CDR3 comprises 14 residues. Looked up from germline, CDR1 is KGHDR and CDR2 is SFDVKD. The CDR3: CATGVSGGKETQYF. CDR3 DNA: TGTGCCACCGGGGTATCGGGGGGAAAAGAGACCCAGTACTTC.

The chain couples TRBV28 to TRBJ1-6; D gene uncertain. The germline V gene has CDR1 MDHEN and CDR2 SYDVKM. The CDR3 totals 13 residues. Deletions cut 4 bases from V and 5 bases from J, with 6 bases between. This CDR3 is CASSSRNNSPLHF. In DNA form, the CDR3 reads TGTGCCAGCAGTTCCAGGAATAATTCACCCCTCCACTTT.

The table lists this clone with a few counts. The chain is built from TRBV9 and TRBJ1-4, with D perhaps TRBD1 (6 bases). Germline lookup yields CDR1 SGDLS and CDR2 YYNGEE. V was trimmed by 6 bases and J by 6 bases, leaving 15 bases between them. The CDR3 consists of 14 residues. CDR3 coding DNA: TGTGCCAGCAACGGAGGGCCAGGGGATGAAAAACTGTTTTTT. It is translated as CASNGGPGDEKLFF. The full variable domain, rest sourced from reference TRBV9 and TRBJ1-4, is DSGVTQTPKHLITATGQRVTLRCSPRSGDLSVYWYQQSLDQGLQFLIQYYNGEERAKGNILERFSAQQFPDLHSELNLSSLELGDSALYFCASNGGPGDEKLFFGSGTQLSVL.